The TCR beta chain under discussion was sequenced for a study of patients and donors after allogeneic stem cell transplantation. CDR3 size: 15 residues. Germline V gives CDR1 SGDLS, CDR2 YYNGEE. J was trimmed by 5 bases and V by 0 bases; bases with no gene match: 4. One entry per CDR3 protein, called by TCRdb with MiXCR from the RT-PCR reads. The sample lists approximately 140,000 distinct CDR3 sequences, approximately 35% occurring once. The TCR sequence derives from a human donor who was either an allogeneic HSCT recipient or a stem cell or donor lymphocyte infusion donor (not recorded which). It is not recorded whose cells these are; they may come from a transplant donor. The material sequenced was blood, either unsorted or a sorted T cell fraction (not recorded which). The genes are TRBV9 and TRBJ2-5; 10 bases match TRBD2. The CDR3 reads CASSVERGGLETQYF. CDR3 DNA sequence: TGTGCCAGCAGCGTAGAGCGGGGGGGCCTGGAGACCCAGTACTTC.